Below, 13 T cell receptor beta chains from the same sample are listed, as sequenced in a study of control samples from healthy donors and cancer patients. Only in-frame clones appear in the TCRdb table, and some are missing; sequencing was by immunoSEQ multiplex PCR. The table lists 170,000 or so clones, around 94% of them singletons, with 1.1% to 1.5% in the top ten. The sample comprised blood. The receptors stem from a woman aged 18-29 years in good health.

The chain combines TRBV5-1 with TRBJ1-1; a possible D gene is TRBD1 (5 bases). Germline assignment: CDR1 SGHRS and CDR2 YFSETQ. The V gene lost 4 bases and the J gene lost 4 bases, with 17 bases spanning the gap. The CDR3 length is 15 residues. Here the CDR3 DNA reads TGCGCCAGCAGCCCTGGACACTCCGGAGGCACTGAAGCTTTCTTT. As protein: CASSPGHSGGTEAFF.

The rearrangement joins TRBV5-1 to TRBJ1-1; the D gene is possibly TRBD1 (6 bases). The CDR3 contains 13 residues. Trimming cost V 0 bases and J 5 bases, with 8 bases left between them. CDR1 and CDR2 from the germline V gene are SGHRS and YFSETQ. CDR3 in amino acids: CASSLDRATEAFF. For the CDR3, the DNA is TGCGCCAGCAGCTTGGACAGGGCTACTGAAGCTTTCTTT.

This chain uses TRBV5-1 with TRBJ1-3, with D hard to call. The CDR3 consists of 16 residues. Germline-derived CDR1 and CDR2 are SGHRS and YFSETQ. V was pared by 3 bases and J by 0 bases, with 13 bases between. This chain's CDR3 is CASSSGDRYSGNTIYF. CDR3 sequence (DNA): TGCGCCAGCAGCTCAGGAGACCGGTACTCTGGAAACACCATATATTTT.

The V gene is TRBV6-1, the J gene TRBJ2-3; D is tentatively TRBD1 or TRBD2 (5 bases each). The V and J ends lost 2 bases and 9 bases respectively, with 18 bases between them. Germline assignment: CDR1 MNHNS and CDR2 SASEGT. CDR3 length: 15 residues. CDR3 nucleotides: TGTGCCAGCAGTGAATATCGGGGTCGGGGCGAGACGCAGTATTTT. This translates into CASSEYRGRGETQYF.

The chain employs TRBV27 and TRBJ2-1; D is undetermined. The CDR3 runs to 17 residues. The V end was cut by 5 bases, the J end by 4 bases, with 21 bases between. In germline, CDR1 is MNHEY, CDR2 SMNVEV (reference sequence). CDR3 amino acids: CASSPTADLGPYNEQFF. For the CDR3, the DNA is TGTGCCAGCAGTCCCACAGCAGACCTAGGGCCTTACAATGAGCAGTTCTTC.

The chain joins TRBV19 to TRBJ1-1; 8 positions agree with TRBD1. The CDR3 has 13 residues. The germline V gene has CDR1 LNHDA and CDR2 SQIVND (reference sequence). V was pared by 4 bases and J by 11 bases, with 9 bases of the junction left unmatched. This CDR3 is CASSTRQGITAFF. CDR3 DNA sequence: TGTGCCAGTAGTACCCGACAGGGGATAACGGCTTTCTTT. The full variable domain, completed using reference TRBV19 and TRBJ1-1, is DGGITQSPKYLFRKEGQNVTLSCEQNLNHDAMYWYRQDPGQGLRLIYYSQIVNDFQKGDIAEGYSVSREKKESFPLTVTSAQKNPTAFYLCASSTRQGITAFFGQGTRLTVV.

CDR3 residues: CASSYRGGEQFF. The DNA for the CDR3 is TGTGCCAGCAGCTACAGGGGCGGGGAGCAGTTCTTC. The chain uses TRBV14 and TRBJ2-1; 7 nucleotides line up with TRBD1. Losses at the gene ends were 5 bases for V and 10 bases for J; bases not matched to a gene: 5. The CDR3 sequence is 12 residues long. Germline CDR1 reads SGHDN; CDR2 reads FVKESK.

The V gene is TRBV7-2, the J gene TRBJ1-2; TRBD1 aligns across 10 bases. Germline V lookup: CDR1 SGHTA, CDR2 FQGNSA. The trim removed 4 bases at V and 5 bases at J, leaving 4 bases unmatched. The CDR3 contains 14 residues. CDR3 sequence reads: CASSSPGQGYGYTF. The CDR3 nucleotides are TGTGCCAGCAGCTCCCCGGGACAGGGGTATGGCTACACCTTC.

This sequence joins TRBV18 and TRBJ1-5, with 7 bases identical to TRBD1. The germline gives CDR1 KGHSH, CDR2 LQKENI. CDR3 length: 14 residues. V trimming: 4 bases; J trimming: 2 bases; junction bases outside the gene matches: 2. The CDR3, as DNA: TGTGCCAGCTCACAGGGGGCCGGCAATCAGCCCCAGCATTTT. This sequence encodes CASSQGAGNQPQHF.

The V call is TRBV10-3, the J call TRBJ2-3; possible D gene TRBD1, 6 bases. The CDR3 totals 11 residues. Germline CDR1 reads ENHRY; CDR2 reads SYGVKD. The V end was cut by 6 bases, the J end by 6 bases, with 7 bases between. The CDR3 bases are TGTGCCATCAGCCAGGGGGATACGCAGTATTTT. This gives the protein CAISQGDTQYF.

The chain links TRBV7-9 to TRBJ2-7; 7 nucleotides line up with TRBD1. CDR1 SEHNR and CDR2 FQNEAQ come from the germline V gene (reference sequence). The CDR3 totals 17 residues. Losses at the gene ends were 3 bases for V and 0 bases for J; bases not matched to a gene: 11. CDR3 in DNA: TGTGCCAGCAGCTTCCTTCCAACAGGGGACCTCTCCTACGAGCAGTACTTC. Translation: CASSFLPTGDLSYEQYF.

This clone showed up just once. The chain uses TRBV6-2 or TRBV6-3 and TRBJ2-1; D is undetermined. The CDR3 has 14 amino acids. With 3 bases removed from V and 0 bases from J, the gap between germline ends came to 6 bases. The germline V gene encodes CDR1 MNHEY and CDR2 SVGEGT. CDR3 region: CASSYLSSYNEQFF. The CDR3, as DNA: TGTGCCAGCAGTTATCTGAGCTCCTACAATGAGCAGTTCTTC.

This clone was seen only a few times. V is TRBV11-3 and J is TRBJ2-7; a weak D match, TRBD1 (5 bases). CDR1 is SGHNT, CDR2 YENEEA, per germline. Between the trimmed V and J ends, which lost 0 bases and 3 bases, there was a span of 18 bases. The CDR3 loop spans 17 amino acids. CDR3 bases: TGTGCCAGCAGCTTAGATAATTTGGCAGGGCCATTCTACGAGCAGTACTTC. Its translation: CASSLDNLAGPFYEQYF.